The rows below give T cell receptor beta chains drawn from one sample of a study of T-cell memory formation after mild COVID-19. MiXCR was run by TCRdb on the 5' RACE reads, yielding one entry per CDR3 protein. The table records more than 150,000 distinct CDR3 sequences, 18% of them present only once. Sample: PBMCs or a T cell subset sorted from them (not recorded which). These receptors all stem from a man aged 18 to 30 who had mild COVID-19 (a few samples of this study predate the infection). Cell type and time point are not known. Each CDR3 is given without its conserved first and last residue. The order of the fields is J gene, CDR3 length, clone size, V gene, CDR3 protein. The listing skips clone size in some rows; elsewhere it reads once, few, many or a size class.

>TRBJ1-3|13|once|TRBV20-1
SARAGTGAGNTIY
>TRBJ2-5|13|few|TRBV11-2
ASSLAGPGGETQY
>TRBJ2-5|15|.|TRBV20-1
SAAGRMGQGPGETQY
>TRBJ2-1|12|few|TRBV6-4
ASSGGGAPSEQF
>TRBJ2-5|11|few|TRBV29-1
SSTSGGQETQY
>TRBJ1-3|10|.|TRBV29-1
SVVTSGNTIY
>TRBJ1-2|10|few|TRBV7-2
ASSLSTDGYT
>TRBJ1-2|13|few|TRBV4-3
ASSIYRGGNYGYT
>TRBJ2-3|14|few|TRBV9
ASSVDVAGATDTQY
>TRBJ2-1|16|few|TRBV4-3
ASSQEQAGGWSYNEQF
>TRBJ2-3|11|.|TRBV20-1
SASLRSTDTQY
>TRBJ1-2|11|.|TRBV20-1
SAVPGTEYGYT
>TRBJ1-2|11|.|TRBV30
AWSDDDSYGYT
>TRBJ2-3|11|.|TRBV20-1
SAKLAGTDTQY
>TRBJ1-1|12|.|TRBV7-2
ASSLSRLNTEAF
>TRBJ1-5|12|few|TRBV2
ASAWEGTDQPQH
>TRBJ2-1|12|.|TRBV3-1
ASSQAGSYNEQF
>TRBJ2-5|10|.|TRBV2
ASSVRQETQY
>TRBJ1-4|13|.|TRBV7-2
ASSLVVDRAEKLF
>TRBJ2-5|12|few|TRBV5-1
ASSPRGPQETQY